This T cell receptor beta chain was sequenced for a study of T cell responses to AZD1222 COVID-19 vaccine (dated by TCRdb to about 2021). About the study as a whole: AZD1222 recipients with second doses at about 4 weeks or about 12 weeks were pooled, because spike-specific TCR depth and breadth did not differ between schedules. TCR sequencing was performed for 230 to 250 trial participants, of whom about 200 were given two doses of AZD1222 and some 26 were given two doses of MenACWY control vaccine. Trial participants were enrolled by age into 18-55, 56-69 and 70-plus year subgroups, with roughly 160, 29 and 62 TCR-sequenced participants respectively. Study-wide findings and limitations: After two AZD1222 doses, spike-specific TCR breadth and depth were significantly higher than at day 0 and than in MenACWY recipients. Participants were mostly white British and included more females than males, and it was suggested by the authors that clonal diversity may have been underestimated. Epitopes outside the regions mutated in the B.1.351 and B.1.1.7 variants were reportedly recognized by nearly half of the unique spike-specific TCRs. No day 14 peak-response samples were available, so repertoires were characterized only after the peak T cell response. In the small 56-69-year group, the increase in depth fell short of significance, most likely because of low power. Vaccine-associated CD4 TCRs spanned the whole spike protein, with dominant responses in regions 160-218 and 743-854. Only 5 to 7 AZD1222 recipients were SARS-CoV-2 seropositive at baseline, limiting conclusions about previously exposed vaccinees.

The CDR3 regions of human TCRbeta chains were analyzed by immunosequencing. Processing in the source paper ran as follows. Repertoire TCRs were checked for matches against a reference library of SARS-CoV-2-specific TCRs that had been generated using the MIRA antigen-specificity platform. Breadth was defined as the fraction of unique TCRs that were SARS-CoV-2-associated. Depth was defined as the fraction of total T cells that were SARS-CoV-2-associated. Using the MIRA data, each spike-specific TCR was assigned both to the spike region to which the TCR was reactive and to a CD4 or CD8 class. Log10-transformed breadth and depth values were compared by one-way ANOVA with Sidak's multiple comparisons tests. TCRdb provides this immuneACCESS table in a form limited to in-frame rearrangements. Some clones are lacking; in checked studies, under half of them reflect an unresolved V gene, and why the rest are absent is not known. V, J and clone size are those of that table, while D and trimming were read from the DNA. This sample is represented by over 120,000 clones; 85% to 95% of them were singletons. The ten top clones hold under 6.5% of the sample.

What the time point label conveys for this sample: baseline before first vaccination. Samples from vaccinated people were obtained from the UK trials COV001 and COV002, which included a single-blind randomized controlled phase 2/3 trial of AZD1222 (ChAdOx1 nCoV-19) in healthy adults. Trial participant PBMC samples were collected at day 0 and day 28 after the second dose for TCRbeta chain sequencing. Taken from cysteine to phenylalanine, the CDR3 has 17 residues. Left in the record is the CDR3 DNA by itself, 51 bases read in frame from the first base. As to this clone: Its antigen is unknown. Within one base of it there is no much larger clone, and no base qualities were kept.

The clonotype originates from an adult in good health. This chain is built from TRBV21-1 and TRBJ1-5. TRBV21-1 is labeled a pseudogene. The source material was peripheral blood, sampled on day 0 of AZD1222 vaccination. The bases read TGTGCCAGCAGCGATCGGGGAATATCACCAAGTTATCAGCCCCAGCATTTT. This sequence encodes CASSDRGISPSYQPQHF.